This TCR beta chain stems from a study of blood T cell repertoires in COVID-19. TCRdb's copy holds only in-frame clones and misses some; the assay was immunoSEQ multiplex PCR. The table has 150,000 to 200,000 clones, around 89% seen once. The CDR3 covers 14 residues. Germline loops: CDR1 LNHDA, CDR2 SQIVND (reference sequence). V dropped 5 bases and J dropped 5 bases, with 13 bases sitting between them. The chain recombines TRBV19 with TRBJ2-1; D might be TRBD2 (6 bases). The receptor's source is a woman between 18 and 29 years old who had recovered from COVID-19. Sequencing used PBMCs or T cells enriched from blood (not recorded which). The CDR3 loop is CASSGLGGDNEQFF. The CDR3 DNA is TGTGCCAGTAGTGGATTGGGCGGGGACAATGAGCAGTTCTTC.